This TCR beta chain came from a study of T cells after posttransplantation cyclophosphamide. TCRdb keeps only in-frame clones here, not all; method: immunoSEQ multiplex PCR. The sample consists of about 32,000 clones, about 87% of them appearing once. Germline-derived CDR1 and CDR2 are MNHEY and SVGAGI. The V end lost 5 bases, the J end lost 2 bases, and 12 bases lay between the germline ends. The length of the CDR3 is 14 residues. The chain links TRBV6-5 to TRBJ1-2; weak D call: TRBD1 (5 bases). The sample comprised PBMCs. The TCR comes from a woman in her forties with a blood cancer, CMV-positive, and with a related stem cell donor. CDR3 protein: CASSGQPFNYGYTF. The CDR3 nucleotides are TGTGCCAGCAGTGGACAACCATTCAACTATGGCTACACCTTC.